This TCR beta chain was profiled in a study of radiation and T cells in renal cell carcinoma. Study context: Nephrectomy followed 15 Gy stereotactic body radiation by 4 weeks.

Sequenced by immunoSEQ multiplex PCR; TCRdb stores in-frame clones only, minus some. The table lists tens of thousands of clones, about 79% of them singletons, with roughly 6.1% in the top ten. Time point reported: baseline pretreatment blood. Treatment indicated: 15 Gy SBRT to primary tumor, nephrectomy 4 weeks later. CDR1 is SGHRS, CDR2 YFSETQ, per germline. This CDR3 is 15 amino acids long. V lost 4 bases and J 4 bases, leaving 17 bases between the germline ends. This sequence originates from a man aged 60 to 69 with renal cell carcinoma. The chain carries TRBV5-1 and TRBJ1-1; D might be TRBD1 (5 bases). Sequenced here: blood, sampled from a patient whose treatment included radiotherapy and nephrectomy. This CDR3 reads CASSPVVGGGTEAFF. The CDR3 coding sequence is TGCGCCAGCAGCCCGGTGGTGGGGGGAGGCACTGAAGCTTTCTTT.